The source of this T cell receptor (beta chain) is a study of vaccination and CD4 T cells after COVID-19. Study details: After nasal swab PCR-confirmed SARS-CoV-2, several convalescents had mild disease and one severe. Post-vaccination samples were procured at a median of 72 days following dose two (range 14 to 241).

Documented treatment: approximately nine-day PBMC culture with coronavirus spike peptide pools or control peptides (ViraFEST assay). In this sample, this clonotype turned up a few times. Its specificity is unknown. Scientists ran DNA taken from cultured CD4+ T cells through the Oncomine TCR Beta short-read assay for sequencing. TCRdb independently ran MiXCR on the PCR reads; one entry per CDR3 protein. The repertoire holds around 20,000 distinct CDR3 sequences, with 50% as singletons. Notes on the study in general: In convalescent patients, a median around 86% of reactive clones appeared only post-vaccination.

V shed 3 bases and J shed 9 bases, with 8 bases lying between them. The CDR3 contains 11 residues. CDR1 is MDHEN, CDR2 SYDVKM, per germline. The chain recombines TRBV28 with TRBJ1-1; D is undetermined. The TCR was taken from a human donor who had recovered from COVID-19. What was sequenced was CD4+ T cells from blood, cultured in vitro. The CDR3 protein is CASSFVWKAFF. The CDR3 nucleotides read TGTGCCAGCAGTTTTGTGTGGAAAGCTTTCTTT.